This T cell receptor (beta chain) was found in a study of control samples from healthy donors and cancer patients. The data were produced by immunoSEQ multiplex PCR, yet TCRdb's version contains in-frame clones alone and is incomplete. Of about 120,000 clones listed, about 88% are singletons. Germline V CDR1 and CDR2: LGHNA, YNFKEQ. The length of the CDR3 is 16 residues. V shed 1 base, J shed 1 base, and the junction held 4 bases outside the gene matches. The sequence was collected from a woman between 65 and 79 years old in good health. The specimen was blood. The chain recombines TRBV4-2 with TRBJ2-3; 8 nucleotides agree with TRBD2. CDR3 sequence (DNA): TGTGCCAGCAGCCAAGGGGCTAGCGGGCGCACAGATACGCAGTATTTT. This translates into CASSQGASGRTDTQYF.